This record covers a single T cell receptor beta chain. What it recognizes is unknown. Trimming removed 8 bases from V and 6 bases from J; junction bases left unmatched: 3. The CDR3 is made up of 12 amino acids. Germline CDR1 and CDR2: MNHEY and SVGAGI. This record belongs to a study of cytomegalovirus exposure and HLA in healthy donors. A multiplex PCR was run with 60 Vbeta primers and 13 Jbeta primers. Profiling relied on immunoSEQ multiplex PCR, and the TCRdb table lists in-frame clones only, not all of them. This sample has approximately 110,000 clones, with 79% found just once. General study findings and limits: Among TCR sequences, most were rare, though some public TCRs appeared in many donors.

Sequences were obtained from PBMCs. This clonotype was sampled from a woman in her forties in good health and CMV-seronegative. This chain connects TRBV6-5 to TRBJ2-1, with 8 bases aligning to TRBD2. Written as DNA, the CDR3 is TGTGCCAGCGGCCTAGCGGGCAATGAGCAGTTCTTC. As protein: CASGLAGNEQFF.